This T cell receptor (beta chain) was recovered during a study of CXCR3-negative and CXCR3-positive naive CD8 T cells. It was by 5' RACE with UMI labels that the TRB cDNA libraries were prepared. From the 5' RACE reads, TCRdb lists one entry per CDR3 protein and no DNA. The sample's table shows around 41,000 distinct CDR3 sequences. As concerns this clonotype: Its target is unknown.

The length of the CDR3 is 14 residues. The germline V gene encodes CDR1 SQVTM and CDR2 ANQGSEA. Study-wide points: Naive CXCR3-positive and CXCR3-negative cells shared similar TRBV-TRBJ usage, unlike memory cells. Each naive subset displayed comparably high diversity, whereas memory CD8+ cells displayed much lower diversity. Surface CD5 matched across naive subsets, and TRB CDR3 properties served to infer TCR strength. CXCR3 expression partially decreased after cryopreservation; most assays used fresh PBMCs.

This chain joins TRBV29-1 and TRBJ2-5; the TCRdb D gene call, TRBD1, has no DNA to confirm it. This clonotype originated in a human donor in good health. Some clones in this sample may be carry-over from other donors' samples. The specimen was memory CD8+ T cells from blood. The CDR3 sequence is CSVEGDRGQETQYF.